Listed below are T cell receptor beta chains from one sample, sequenced in a study of shared clonotypes between healthy human individuals. Assay used: immunoSEQ multiplex PCR; TCRdb lists only in-frame clones, some missing. Among about 2.1 million clones listed, approximately 94% were seen once. Sequencing was performed on naive CD8+ T cells from PBMCs. The receptor set was obtained from a man between 18 and 29 years old in good health. Some clones in this sample may be carry-over from other donors' samples. Both conserved end residues are part of each CDR3. Each record gives: J gene, D gene, clone size, V gene, CDR3 DNA, CDR3 protein. The D gene is left open where the match is weak. Only some rows state a clone size, as once, few, many or a class for expanded clones.

J: TRBJ2-2; D: .; size: .; V: TRBV29-1; DNA: TGCAGCGTTGGCCCAGCGGCGAACACCGGGGAGCTGTTTTTT; CDR3: CSVGPAANTGELFF
J: TRBJ2-1; D: .; size: once; V: TRBV4-2; DNA: TGTGCCAGCAGCCAAGATCTGGGTAGTGGAAGCGTTCGTGAGCAGTTCTTC; CDR3: CASSQDLGSGSVREQFF
J: TRBJ2-1; D: TRBD2; size: .; V: TRBV7-9; DNA: TGTGCCAGCAGCCCGTGGGGGGGTAGCGGGAGCTCCTACAATGAGCAGTTCTTC; CDR3: CASSPWGGSGSSYNEQFF
J: TRBJ2-3; D: .; size: .; V: TRBV2; DNA: TGTGCCAGCAGAGCGACTCCCCCGTATACGCAGTATTTT; CDR3: CASRATPPYTQYF
J: TRBJ2-7; D: TRBD1; size: .; V: TRBV9; DNA: TGTGCCAGCAACCAGGGGGGGACAGGGAAAGAGCAGTACTTC; CDR3: CASNQGGTGKEQYF
J: TRBJ2-3; D: TRBD2; size: .; V: TRBV9; DNA: TGTGCCAGCAGCGTAGCGGGAGGGGGTGGCACAGATACGCAGTATTTT; CDR3: CASSVAGGGGTDTQYF
J: TRBJ1-1; D: .; size: .; V: TRBV19; DNA: TGTGCCAGTAGGGAAGGGACCACTGAAGCTTTCTTT; CDR3: CASREGTTEAFF
J: TRBJ2-7; D: TRBD1; size: .; V: TRBV9; DNA: TGTGCCAGCACCCCAGGGGGTGGGCCCGCTCCCGACGAGCAGTACTTC; CDR3: CASTPGGGPAPDEQYF
J: TRBJ1-1; D: .; size: .; V: TRBV30; DNA: TGTGCCGGCTGCCAATCCAGCAGGAACACTGAAGCTTTCTTT; CDR3: CAGCQSSRNTEAFF
J: TRBJ2-7; D: TRBD1; size: .; V: TRBV28; DNA: TGTGCCAGCAGTTTTCCTCACCCTAGACAGGGATCCCACGAGCAGTACTTC; CDR3: CASSFPHPRQGSHEQYF
J: TRBJ2-5; D: TRBD1; size: once; V: TRBV11-2; DNA: TGTGCCAGCAGTCGCCTAGACAGGGGGCGGCGAGAGACCCAGTACTTC; CDR3: CASSRLDRGRRETQYF
J: TRBJ1-1; D: TRBD1; size: .; V: TRBV7-8; DNA: TGTGCCAGCAGTTGGACAGGGGGCTTGAACACTGAAGCTTTCTTT; CDR3: CASSWTGGLNTEAFF
J: TRBJ2-7; D: .; size: .; V: TRBV14; DNA: TGTGCCAGCAGCCCTACCTGGAATGGCGAGCAGTACTTC; CDR3: CASSPTWNGEQYF
J: TRBJ1-2; D: .; size: .; V: TRBV29-1; DNA: TGCAGCGTTGTCTCGGACAGTGGTGGCTACACCTTC; CDR3: CSVVSDSGGYTF
J: TRBJ2-1; D: .; size: .; V: TRBV27; DNA: TGTGCCAGCAGTTTAGACGCCGTTAATGAGCAGTTCTTC; CDR3: CASSLDAVNEQFF
J: TRBJ2-7; D: TRBD2; size: .; V: TRBV7-8; DNA: TGTGCCAGCAGCGATCGGGAGGTGGTCGACGAGCAGTACTTC; CDR3: CASSDREVVDEQYF
J: TRBJ2-1; D: TRBD2; size: .; V: TRBV7-3; DNA: TGTGCCAGCAGCTTAGGACTAGCCCATGAGCAGTTCTTC; CDR3: CASSLGLAHEQFF
J: TRBJ1-1; D: .; size: .; V: TRBV4-1; DNA: TGCGCCAGCAGCCCGTTCGGTAGGGCAGGACCCATGAACACTGAAGCTTTCTTT; CDR3: CASSPFGRAGPMNTEAFF
J: TRBJ2-7; D: TRBD2; size: once; V: TRBV19; DNA: TGTGCCAGTAGTTACGCCGGGACTAGCGGTTACGAGCAGTACTTC; CDR3: CASSYAGTSGYEQYF
J: TRBJ2-5; D: TRBD1; size: .; V: TRBV6-1; DNA: TGTGCCAGCAGTGAGGGACAGGGGGTGCAAGAGACCCAGTACTTC; CDR3: CASSEGQGVQETQYF
J: TRBJ2-7; D: .; size: .; V: TRBV28; DNA: TGTGCCAGCAGTTTAAATGGCTTATCCCACGAGCAGTACTTC; CDR3: CASSLNGLSHEQYF
J: TRBJ2-1; D: TRBD2; size: .; V: TRBV28; DNA: TGTGCCAGCAGCCCCCGGAAAGGGACTAGCGGGAGTGGGGACAATGAGCAGTTCTTC; CDR3: CASSPRKGTSGSGDNEQFF
J: TRBJ2-2; D: .; size: .; V: TRBV27; DNA: TGTGCCAGCAGTCCCAATCCGGGGAGAGGTACCGGGGAGCTGTTTTTT; CDR3: CASSPNPGRGTGELFF
J: TRBJ2-1; D: .; size: .; V: TRBV4-3; DNA: TGCGCCAGCAGCCAGGCGGACTATGACAATGAGCAGTTCTTC; CDR3: CASSQADYDNEQFF
J: TRBJ2-7; D: .; size: .; V: TRBV9; DNA: TGTGCCTCAAAAAACGAGCAGTACTTC; CDR3: CASKNEQYF
J: TRBJ1-3; D: .; size: .; V: TRBV9; DNA: TGTGCCAGCAGCGTTGGCCTCTCGGGGTTCTCTGGAAACACCATATATTTT; CDR3: CASSVGLSGFSGNTIYF
J: TRBJ2-1; D: TRBD2; size: .; V: TRBV4-2; DNA: TGTGCCAGCAGCCACCTCGGGCGGCTAGCGGGAGGGCCAAATGAGCAGTTCTTC; CDR3: CASSHLGRLAGGPNEQFF
J: TRBJ2-3; D: TRBD2; size: .; V: TRBV7-8; DNA: TGTGCCAGCAGCTTCCGACTAGCGGGAGGGAAACACACAGATACGCAGTATTTT; CDR3: CASSFRLAGGKHTDTQYF
J: TRBJ1-1; D: .; size: .; V: TRBV2; DNA: TGTGCCAGCAGTGCGTACGGGAGGCCTGAAGCTTTCTTT; CDR3: CASSAYGRPEAFF
J: TRBJ2-1; D: .; size: once; V: TRBV5-1; DNA: TGCGCCAGCAGCGAAAAGCGGTACTCCAATGAGCAGTTCTTC; CDR3: CASSEKRYSNEQFF
J: TRBJ1-5; D: .; size: .; V: TRBV6-6; DNA: TGTGCCGCGGGGGGGAGTCAGCCCCAGCATTTT; CDR3: CAAGGSQPQHF
J: TRBJ2-2; D: .; size: .; V: TRBV14; DNA: TGTGCCAGCAGCCAAGTGAAGGGATCGGGTCTCCCTAGCACCGGGGAGCTGTTTTTT; CDR3: CASSQVKGSGLPSTGELFF
J: TRBJ2-7; D: TRBD1; size: .; V: TRBV6-6; DNA: TGTGCCAGCATTACTACAGGGGTGAGCTCCTACGAGCAGTACTTC; CDR3: CASITTGVSSYEQYF
J: TRBJ2-3; D: TRBD2; size: .; V: TRBV11-2; DNA: TGTGCCAGCAGCTTAGAGATTTGGCGGGAGCGAGGTACGCAGTATTTT; CDR3: CASSLEIWRERGTQYF
J: TRBJ1-2; D: .; size: once; V: TRBV7-2; DNA: TGTGCCAGCAGCTTAGCTCCGACCCTGAACTATGGCTACACCTTC; CDR3: CASSLAPTLNYGYTF
J: TRBJ2-7; D: .; size: .; V: TRBV4-1; DNA: TGCGCCAGCAGCCAAGTGGCAGGGAACTACGAGCAGTACTTC; CDR3: CASSQVAGNYEQYF
J: TRBJ2-3; D: TRBD2; size: .; V: TRBV27; DNA: TGTGCCAGCAGTTTATTCTACAGCGGGAGGGCCCGGGATACGCAGTATTTT; CDR3: CASSLFYSGRARDTQYF
J: TRBJ2-1; D: .; size: .; V: TRBV5-1; DNA: TGCGCCAGCAGCCTAAATGGACGGTCGGAGCAGTTCTTC; CDR3: CASSLNGRSEQFF
J: TRBJ2-7; D: .; size: .; V: TRBV19; DNA: TGTGCCAGTAGTCCACCATTCTCGGAGGGGACCAACGAGCAGTACTTC; CDR3: CASSPPFSEGTNEQYF
J: TRBJ2-1; D: .; size: .; V: TRBV5-6; DNA: TGTGCCAGCAGCTTCGCCCCGTCCACAGGGAATGAGCAGTTCTTC; CDR3: CASSFAPSTGNEQFF
J: TRBJ1-1; D: .; size: once; V: TRBV19; DNA: TGTGCCAGTAGTATGAAGTTTGGGCAATACATGAACACTGAAGCTTTCTTT; CDR3: CASSMKFGQYMNTEAFF
J: TRBJ2-1; D: .; size: .; V: TRBV2; DNA: TGTGCCAGCAGTTGGAACTCGGGGAGCTCCTACAATGAGCAGTTCTTC; CDR3: CASSWNSGSSYNEQFF
J: TRBJ2-5; D: TRBD2; size: .; V: TRBV11-2; DNA: TGTGCCAGCAGCTTAGCGCTTAGGGCGGGAGAGCACTTC; CDR3: CASSLALRAGEHF